The present TCR beta chain was sequenced within a study of neurological immune-mediated disorders (dated 2019 in TCRdb). In the study overall: Among the approximately 34 multiple sclerosis patients, relapsing-remitting MS was present in roughly 30 and secondary progressive MS was present in 3. The cohort included about 66 subjects: roughly 15 with HAM/TSP, some 34 with multiple sclerosis, and 20 or so healthy controls. Each longitudinal HAM/TSP and healthy donor was sampled at 3 time-points spaced at roughly 3-40 month intervals. The 106 TCR-beta libraries included longitudinal samples, technical triplicates and paired sorted CD4+ and CD8+ T-cell subsets alongside PBMC samples. Peripheral blood TCR-beta repertoires from patients with HTLV-I-associated myelopathy (HAM/TSP), patients with multiple sclerosis, and healthy controls were compared in the study using UMI-based sequencing. General conclusions and limits of the study: In a phylogenetic analysis, the repertoires of 18 out of 34 MS patients fell into a single cluster of related CDR3 sequences, pointing to a possible signature at the repertoire level. TCR clonal expansion was greatest in HAM/TSP patients and smallest in MS patients, who ranked below even healthy controls. Across subjects, expanded clones never shared an identical CDR3 amino acid sequence, which suggests that the TCR-beta repertoires in every group were private. No clinical or MRI features were associated with the MS cluster, and the authors said that larger cohorts are needed.

This specimen's time point label, per the study, means: longitudinal time-point 2. Unsorted PBMC libraries were generated from 2 million PBMCs stored in RNAlater at -80 °C until RNA extraction. The multiple sclerosis patients were enrolled in a US clinical protocol that used magnetic resonance imaging to evaluate disease progression. Peripheral blood was subjected to Ficoll-Hypaque density gradient centrifugation to isolate PBMCs, which were then cryopreserved in liquid nitrogen. cDNA synthesis used template-switch 5'RACE with a primer carrying a 10-nucleotide random unique molecular identifier tagging each TCR transcript. Every sequencing run yielded over 170 million TCR-beta sequences covering 15-18 subjects. The RNeasy kit was used to extract total RNA. The KAPA Real-time Library Amplification kit was used to amplify TCR-beta VDJ regions with primers targeting the TCR constant region and the 5'RACE anchor. A first PCR added sample indexes and Illumina adaptors, and a second PCR then raised library yield. After purification with Ampure beads, the TCR product of roughly 650 bp was size-selected on a 2% E-gel SizeSelection system. Before pooling, library quality was checked on a Bioanalyzer, concentration was measured with Qubit, and libraries were quantified with the Kapa Library Quantification kit. An Illumina HiSeq 2500 sequenced the libraries paired-end 2 x 150 bp. To increase sequence diversity, roughly 24-32% phiX was spiked into each library pool. The study's processing was this. Quality-filtered reads were processed with the UMI-based MiGEC pipeline, and over 90% of raw TCR sequences were removed by the MiGEC pipeline during error correction. IMGT germline references were used for alignment of VDJ genes, and clonotypes were defined by a unique CDR3 amino acid sequence together with V-J genes. Clonal expansion, Shannon diversity and CDR3 relatedness were evaluated with VDJtools (CalcPairwiseDistances, ClusterSamples), while phylogenetic trees were built in CLCbio workbench. Using coefficient-of-variation modelling across technical triplicates, the study counted a clone as expanded if it had at least 8 unique UMIs. Starting from the raw public reads, TCRdb applied fastp trimming at Q25, assembled clones with MiXCR and retained in-frame beta chains. Rows are unified per CDR3 protein, each entry keeping the most common DNA and genes. These V and J calls are TCRdb output, not the study's own analysis. The sample data list 70,000 to 90,000 distinct CDR3 sequences, and 5.5% to 6.5% of these were observed just once. The ten largest clones add up to 7.9% of the sample.

This clonotype was found a few times. This receptor's antigen is unknown. One base away there is no much larger clone; base qualities are not given. As encoded in the germline V gene (reference sequence), CDR1 is LNHDA while CDR2 is SQIVND. Trimming accounts for 5 bases at V and 0 bases at J, while the number of junction bases matched to no gene is 3. The CDR3, from cysteine to phenylalanine, totals 15 residues. Only the CDR3 region is kept as DNA, spanning 45 bases read in frame from base 1. This TCR was sampled from a woman aged 60-75 years with multiple sclerosis. The receptor chain draws on TRBV19 and TRBJ1-5, and 8 bases in between align with TRBD1. Sample: PBMCs. This receptor carries the CDR3 CASSGTGYSNQPQHF. The DNA is as follows: TGTGCCAGTAGTGGGACAGGTTATAGCAATCAGCCCCAGCATTTT.